These T cell receptor beta chains were read from a single sample in a study of CDR3 diversity in severe acne. TCRdb processed the PCR reads anew with MiXCR; each CDR3 protein has one entry. The data show about 100,000 distinct CDR3 sequences, approximately 47% seen once. Material: blood. Source of these receptors: a male donor with acne. The CDR3 runs from the conserved cysteine through the conserved F or W. The order of the fields is J gene, D gene, clone size, V gene, CDR3 DNA, CDR3 protein. A D gene is named only where the DNA matches it firmly. Not all rows give a size; the values are once, few, many and, for expanded clones, a class.

J: TRBJ1-1; D: .; size: .; V: TRBV15; DNA: TGTGCCACCAGCAGACAACTAAGAGGGGCTGTGAACACTGAAGCTTTCTTT; CDR3: CATSRQLRGAVNTEAFF
J: TRBJ2-2; D: .; size: many; V: TRBV7-9; DNA: TGTGCCAGCAGCCGATCCCCGATAAGTAACACCGGGGAGCTGTTTTTT; CDR3: CASSRSPISNTGELFF
J: TRBJ2-7; D: .; size: .; V: TRBV20-1; DNA: TGCAGTGCTAGAGACGACAGCCAGTCCTACGAGCAGTACTTC; CDR3: CSARDDSQSYEQYF
J: TRBJ1-5; D: TRBD1; size: few; V: TRBV6-1; DNA: TGTGCCAGCAGTGGACAGGGAGGTCCTCAGCCCCAGCATTTT; CDR3: CASSGQGGPQPQHF
J: TRBJ1-6; D: .; size: .; V: TRBV9; DNA: TGTGCCAGCAGCGTAGGGACAGTGAATTCACCCCTCCACTTT; CDR3: CASSVGTVNSPLHF
J: TRBJ1-4; D: TRBD1; size: few; V: TRBV11-2; DNA: TGTGCCAGCAGCCCCGGACAGGGTTTGCGTAAACTGTTTTTT; CDR3: CASSPGQGLRKLFF
J: TRBJ2-7; D: TRBD1; size: .; V: TRBV29-1; DNA: TGTAGCGTGGTCCGGGACAGGGATTCCTACGAGCGGCACTTC; CDR3: CSVVRDRDSYERHF
J: TRBJ1-2; D: TRBD1; size: .; V: TRBV10-3; DNA: TGTGCCATCAGTGAGACAGGGGGCGCGTCTGGTGGCTACACCTTC; CDR3: CAISETGGASGGYTF
J: TRBJ2-7; D: .; size: .; V: TRBV2; DNA: TGTGCCAGCAGACCCCTGGGCACGCGGACCTGCGAGCAGTACTTC; CDR3: CASRPLGTRTCEQYF
J: TRBJ1-1; D: .; size: .; V: TRBV9; DNA: TGTGCCAGCAGCTTACTACCCGGGGGAAGGGATGCTTTCTTT; CDR3: CASSLLPGGRDAFF
J: TRBJ1-2; D: .; size: .; V: TRBV29-1; DNA: TGCAGCGTTGAAGAACGGACAACTAACTATGGCTACACCTTC; CDR3: CSVEERTTNYGYTF
J: TRBJ1-1; D: .; size: .; V: TRBV24-1; DNA: TGTACCACCAGTGATTCAGGGTTCACTGAAGCTTTCTTT; CDR3: CTTSDSGFTEAFF
J: TRBJ1-1; D: .; size: few; V: TRBV20-1; DNA: TGCAGTGCTAGAGATGAGGGACTAGGCACTGAAGCTTTCTTT; CDR3: CSARDEGLGTEAFF
J: TRBJ2-1; D: TRBD2; size: many; V: TRBV15; DNA: TGTGCCACCAGCAGAGGTCGAACTAGCGGGCATAATGAGCAGTTCTTC; CDR3: CATSRGRTSGHNEQFF
J: TRBJ2-7; D: TRBD2; size: .; V: TRBV28; DNA: TGTGCCAGCAGTTACGCGGGAGGGCCGGGTGAGCAGTACTTC; CDR3: CASSYAGGPGEQYF
J: TRBJ1-2; D: .; size: few; V: TRBV29-1; DNA: TGCAGCGTTTACGGGAATTCCTGGGGCTACACCTTC; CDR3: CSVYGNSWGYTF
J: TRBJ2-7; D: TRBD1; size: .; V: TRBV25-1; DNA: TGTGCCAGCAGTGATTTGGGACAGGGGGCCTACGAGCAGTACTTC; CDR3: CASSDLGQGAYEQYF
J: TRBJ2-1; D: .; size: .; V: TRBV6-1; DNA: TGTGCCAGCAGTGCAGGGAGTTACAATGAGCAGTTCTTC; CDR3: CASSAGSYNEQFF
J: TRBJ1-5; D: TRBD1; size: few; V: TRBV19; DNA: TGTGCCAGTAGTAGGGGACAGAATCAGCCCCAGCATTTT; CDR3: CASSRGQNQPQHF
J: TRBJ2-2; D: .; size: .; V: TRBV10-2; DNA: TGCGCCAGCAAAAGGGACACGAACACCGGGGAGCTGTTTTTT; CDR3: CASKRDTNTGELFF
J: TRBJ1-2; D: .; size: few; V: TRBV28; DNA: TGTGCCAGCAGTCCCTCGGGACTGCTCTATGGCTACACCTTC; CDR3: CASSPSGLLYGYTF
J: TRBJ2-1; D: .; size: medium-sized; V: TRBV6-6; DNA: TGTGCCAGCAGCGATGGGACACCGGTGCAGTTCTTC; CDR3: CASSDGTPVQFF
J: TRBJ2-7; D: TRBD1; size: .; V: TRBV25-1; DNA: TGTGCCAGCAGCTCCCGGGACAGGGTCCCCCACGAGCAGTACTTC; CDR3: CASSSRDRVPHEQYF
J: TRBJ2-1; D: .; size: many; V: TRBV7-9; DNA: TGTGCCAGCAGCGATGGTTTCGAGCAGTTCTTC; CDR3: CASSDGFEQFF
J: TRBJ2-3; D: TRBD1; size: few; V: TRBV28; DNA: TGTGCCAGCAGGGCGGGGGGACAGGGGGCAGATACGCAGTATTTT; CDR3: CASRAGGQGADTQYF
J: TRBJ1-5; D: TRBD1; size: many; V: TRBV20-1; DNA: TGCAGTGCTAGCAGGGGGGACGTTTTGAGTCAGCCCCAGCATTTT; CDR3: CSASRGDVLSQPQHF
J: TRBJ2-7; D: TRBD2; size: few; V: TRBV9; DNA: TGTGCCAGCAGCGTCGGGGGGGGGACCTACGAGCAGTACTTC; CDR3: CASSVGGGTYEQYF
J: TRBJ1-5; D: .; size: .; V: TRBV7-2; DNA: TGTGCCTGGAGTCGCATAATCAGCAATCAGCCCCAGCATTTT; CDR3: CAWSRIISNQPQHF
J: TRBJ2-2; D: TRBD1; size: .; V: TRBV7-2; DNA: TGTGCCAGCAGCCCCAGACAGGGGGCGTTCACCGGGGAGCTGTTTTTT; CDR3: CASSPRQGAFTGELFF
J: TRBJ2-7; D: .; size: .; V: TRBV14; DNA: TGTGCCAGCAGCCTAAGCGGCGCCTACGGGCAGTACTTC; CDR3: CASSLSGAYGQYF
J: TRBJ2-5; D: .; size: .; V: TRBV24-1; DNA: TGTGCCAGCAGCCCCTACCGGACGGCGATAGGGGAGACCCAGTACTTC; CDR3: CASSPYRTAIGETQYF
J: TRBJ2-5; D: .; size: many; V: TRBV6-6; DNA: TGTGCCAGCAGTTACCGAGAGACCCAGTACTTC; CDR3: CASSYRETQYF
J: TRBJ2-1; D: .; size: once; V: TRBV7-2; DNA: TGTGCCAGCAGCCTGAGCGGTAGGCCCGAGCAGCTCTTC; CDR3: CASSLSGRPEQLF
J: TRBJ2-3; D: .; size: once; V: TRBV2; DNA: TGTGCCAGCACCCTGGGACCCCGGGTGGATACGCAGTATTTT; CDR3: CASTLGPRVDTQYF
J: TRBJ2-2; D: .; size: many; V: TRBV7-2; DNA: TGTGCCAGCAGCGCCTTAATATACACCGGGGAGCTGTTTTTT; CDR3: CASSALIYTGELFF
J: TRBJ2-5; D: TRBD1; size: once; V: TRBV7-9; DNA: TGTGCCAGCAGCCGGACAGGGGGACTAGAGACCCAGTACTTC; CDR3: CASSRTGGLETQYF
J: TRBJ2-7; D: .; size: many; V: TRBV6-5; DNA: TGTGCCAGCAGTATGGCGGACTCCTACGAGCAGTACTTC; CDR3: CASSMADSYEQYF
J: TRBJ1-2; D: TRBD1; size: .; V: TRBV10-3; DNA: TGTGCCATCAGTGAGTCGGTGACAGGGTATGGCTACACCTTC; CDR3: CAISESVTGYGYTF
J: TRBJ2-7; D: TRBD1; size: once; V: TRBV7-9; DNA: TGTGCCAGCAGCATCCCCGGGACAGGGCAACACGAGCAGTACTTC; CDR3: CASSIPGTGQHEQYF
J: TRBJ2-1; D: .; size: once; V: TRBV19; DNA: TGTGCCAGTAGATCCGAAGTTCGTAACAATGAGCAGTTCTTC; CDR3: CASRSEVRNNEQFF
J: TRBJ2-6; D: .; size: .; V: TRBV7-9; DNA: TGTGCCAGCAGCTTAGAGGGGGCCAACGTCCTGACTTTC; CDR3: CASSLEGANVLTF